This TCR beta chain was found in a study of cytomegalovirus exposure and HLA in healthy donors. Vbeta (60) and Jbeta (13) primers were used in the PCR. Some clones are missing from TCRdb's copy, which holds only in-frame ones; the method was immunoSEQ multiplex PCR. The sample contains around 120,000 clones, around 80% of which appear only once. Germline values: CDR1 LNHNV, CDR2 YYDKDF (reference sequence). The length of the CDR3 is 17 residues. J lost 2 bases, V lost 5 bases, and 8 bases had no gene match. The source material was PBMCs. The chain links TRBV15 to TRBJ2-6, with 8 bases fitting TRBD1. This clonotype originated in a female donor in good health and CMV-seropositive. The DNA for the CDR3 is TGTGCCACCAGCTCGGGCCCGGACAGGGCTGGGGCCAACGTCCTGACTTTC. Translated, it gives CATSSGPDRAGANVLTF.